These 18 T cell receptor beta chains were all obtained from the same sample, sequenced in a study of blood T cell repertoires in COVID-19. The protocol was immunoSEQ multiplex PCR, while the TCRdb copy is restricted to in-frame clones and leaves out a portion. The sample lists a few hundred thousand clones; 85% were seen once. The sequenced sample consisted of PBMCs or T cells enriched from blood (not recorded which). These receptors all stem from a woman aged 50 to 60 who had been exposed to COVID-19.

DNA for the CDR3: TGTGCCAGCCGCCCTGGCGGGCGCTACGAGCAGTACTTC. Encoded protein: CASRPGGRYEQYF. The chain links TRBV7-2 to TRBJ2-7, with a weak D call TRBD2 (5 bases). The CDR3 covers 13 residues. With 8 bases removed from V and 3 bases from J, the gap between germline ends came to 14 bases. In germline, CDR1 is SGHTA, CDR2 FQGNSA.

The CDR3: CATSRGGTATGELFF. CDR3 DNA: TGTGCCACCAGCAGAGGTGGGACAGCCACCGGGGAGCTGTTTTTT. The genes are TRBV15 and TRBJ2-2; TRBD1 matches 7 bases. Germline V gene sequence: CDR1 LNHNV, CDR2 YYDKDF (reference sequence). Trimming took 1 base from V and 4 from J; bases not matched to a gene: 3. CDR3 length: 15 amino acids.

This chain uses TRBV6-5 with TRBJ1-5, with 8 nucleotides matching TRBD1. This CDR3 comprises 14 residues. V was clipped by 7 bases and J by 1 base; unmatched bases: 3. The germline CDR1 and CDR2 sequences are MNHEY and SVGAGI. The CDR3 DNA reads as TGTGCCAGCAAGGACAGGGCGAGCAATCAGCCCCAGCATTTT. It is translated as CASKDRASNQPQHF.

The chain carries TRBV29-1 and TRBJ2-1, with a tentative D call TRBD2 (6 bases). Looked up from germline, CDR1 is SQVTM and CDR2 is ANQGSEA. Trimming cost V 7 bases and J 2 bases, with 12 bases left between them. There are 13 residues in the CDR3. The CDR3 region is CSGSTSTYNEQFF. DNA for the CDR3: TGCAGCGGTTCGACTAGTACCTACAATGAGCAGTTCTTC.

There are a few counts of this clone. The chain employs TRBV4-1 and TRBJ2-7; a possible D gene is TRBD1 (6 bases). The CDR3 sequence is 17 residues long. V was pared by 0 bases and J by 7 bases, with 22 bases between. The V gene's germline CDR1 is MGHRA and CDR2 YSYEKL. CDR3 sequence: CASSQEVGSQRQGEQYF. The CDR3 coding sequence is TGCGCCAGCAGCCAAGAAGTAGGGTCCCAGCGCCAGGGGGAGCAGTACTTC.

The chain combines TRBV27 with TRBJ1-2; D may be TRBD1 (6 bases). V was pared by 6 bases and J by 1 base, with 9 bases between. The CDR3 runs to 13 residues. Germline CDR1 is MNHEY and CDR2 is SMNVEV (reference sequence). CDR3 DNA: TGTGCCAGCAGCCCGGACAGTAACTATGGCTACACCTTC. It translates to CASSPDSNYGYTF.

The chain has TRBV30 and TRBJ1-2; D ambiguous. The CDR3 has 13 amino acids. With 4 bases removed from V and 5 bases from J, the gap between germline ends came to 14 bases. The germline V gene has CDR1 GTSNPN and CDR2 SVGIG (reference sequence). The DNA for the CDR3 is TGTGCCTGGAACATGGAGCCTGGGTATGGCTACACCTTC. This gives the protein CAWNMEPGYGYTF. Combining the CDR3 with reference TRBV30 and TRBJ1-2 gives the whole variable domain SQTIHQWPATLVQPVGSPLSLECTVEGTSNPNLYWYRQAAGRGLQLLFYSVGIGQISSEVPQNLSASRPQDRQFILSSKKLLLSDSGFYLCAWNMEPGYGYTFGSGTRLTVV.

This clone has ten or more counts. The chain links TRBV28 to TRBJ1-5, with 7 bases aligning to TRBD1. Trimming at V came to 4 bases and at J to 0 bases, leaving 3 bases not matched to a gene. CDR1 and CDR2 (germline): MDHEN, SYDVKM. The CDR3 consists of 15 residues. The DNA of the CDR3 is TGTGCCAGCAGTTACAGGGGACATAGCAATCAGCCCCAGCATTTT. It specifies CASSYRGHSNQPQHF.

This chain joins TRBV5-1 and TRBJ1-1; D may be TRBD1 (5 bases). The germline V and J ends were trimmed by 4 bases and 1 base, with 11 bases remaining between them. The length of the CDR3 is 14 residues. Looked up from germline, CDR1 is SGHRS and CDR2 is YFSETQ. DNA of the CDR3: TGCGCCAGCAGCAGATCCGGGGGGAACACTGAAGCTTTCTTT. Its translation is CASSRSGGNTEAFF.

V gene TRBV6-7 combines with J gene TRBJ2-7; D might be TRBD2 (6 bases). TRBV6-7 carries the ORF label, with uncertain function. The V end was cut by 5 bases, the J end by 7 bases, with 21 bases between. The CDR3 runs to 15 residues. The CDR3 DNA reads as TGTGCCAGCAGTCCTACTCGGGACTGCCCGTTGGAGCAGTACTTC. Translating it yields CASSPTRDCPLEQYF.

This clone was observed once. DNA of the CDR3: TGTGCCAGCAGCCTCGGACAGGGGGGGAACACTGAAGCTTTCTTT. This encodes CASSLGQGGNTEAFF. The chain recombines TRBV7-8 with TRBJ1-1; 10 bases line up with TRBD1. Per germline, CDR1 SGHVS and CDR2 FQNEAQ. Losses at the gene ends were 5 bases for V and 1 base for J; bases not matched to a gene: 4. The CDR3 length is 15 residues.

The CDR3 is CAIATPGNTGELFF. CDR3 bases: TGTGCCATCGCGACCCCGGGGAACACCGGGGAGCTGTTTTTT. This chain joins TRBV10-3 and TRBJ2-2; no definite D call. The CDR3 has 14 amino acids. Trimming cost V 8 bases and J 1 base, with 11 bases left between them. Per the germline V gene, CDR1 is ENHRY and CDR2 is SYGVKD.

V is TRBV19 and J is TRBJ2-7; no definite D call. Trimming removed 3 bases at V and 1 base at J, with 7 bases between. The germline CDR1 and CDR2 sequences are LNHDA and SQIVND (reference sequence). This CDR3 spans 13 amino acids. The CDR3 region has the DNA TGTGCCAGTAGTATGTACAGTTCCTACGAGCAGTACTTC. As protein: CASSMYSSYEQYF.

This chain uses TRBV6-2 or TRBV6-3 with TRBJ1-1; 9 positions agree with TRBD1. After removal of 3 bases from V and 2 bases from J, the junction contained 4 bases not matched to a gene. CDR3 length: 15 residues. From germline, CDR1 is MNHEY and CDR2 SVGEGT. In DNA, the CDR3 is TGTGCCAGCAGTTATCGGACAGGGGATAACACTGAAGCTTTCTTT. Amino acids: CASSYRTGDNTEAFF.

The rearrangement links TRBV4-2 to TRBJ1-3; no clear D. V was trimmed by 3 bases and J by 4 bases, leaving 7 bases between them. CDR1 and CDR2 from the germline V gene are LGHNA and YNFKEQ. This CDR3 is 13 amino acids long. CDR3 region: CASSQAPGNTIYF. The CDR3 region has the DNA TGTGCCAGCAGCCAGGCTCCCGGAAACACCATATATTTT.

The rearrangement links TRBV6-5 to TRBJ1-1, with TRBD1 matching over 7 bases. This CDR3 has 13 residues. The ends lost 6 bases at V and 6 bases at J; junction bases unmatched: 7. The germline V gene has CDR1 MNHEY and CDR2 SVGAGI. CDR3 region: CASSLTGVAEAFF. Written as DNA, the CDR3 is TGTGCCAGCAGCCTTACAGGGGTAGCTGAAGCTTTCTTT.

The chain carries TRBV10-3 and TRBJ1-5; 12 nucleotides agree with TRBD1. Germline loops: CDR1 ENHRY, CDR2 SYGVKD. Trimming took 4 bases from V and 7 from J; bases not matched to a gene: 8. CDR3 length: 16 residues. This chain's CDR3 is CAISAGTGGDSQPQHF. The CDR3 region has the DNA TGTGCCATCAGTGCCGGGACAGGGGGCGATTCCCAGCCCCAGCATTTT.

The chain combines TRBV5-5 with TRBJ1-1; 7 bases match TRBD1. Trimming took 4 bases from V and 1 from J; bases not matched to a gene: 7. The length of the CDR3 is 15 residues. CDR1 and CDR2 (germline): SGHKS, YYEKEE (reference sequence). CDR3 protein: CASSRRTGKNTEAFF. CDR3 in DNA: TGTGCCAGCAGCCGCCGGACAGGAAAGAACACTGAAGCTTTCTTT.